Following are 9 T cell receptor beta chains from one sample sequenced in a study of blood T cell repertoires in COVID-19. This table comes from immunoSEQ multiplex PCR, and its TCRdb copy is limited to in-frame clones, with some not included. The table includes approximately 390,000 clones, around 87% detected once. Source material: PBMCs or T cells enriched from blood (not recorded which). These receptors originate from a woman aged 45 to 65 who had recovered from COVID-19.

J is TRBJ1-2 and V is TRBV7-9; TRBD1 agrees at 7 bases. The CDR3 sequence is 12 residues long. The V gene's germline CDR1 is SEHNR and CDR2 FQNEAQ (reference sequence). With 3 bases clipped from V and 6 bases from J, the junction kept 1 base outside the gene matches. The CDR3 here is CASSFGQDGYTF. The DNA of the CDR3 is TGTGCCAGCAGCTTCGGACAGGATGGCTACACCTTC.

V usage is TRBV5-5 and J usage is TRBJ2-7, with TRBD1 matching over 7 bases. CDR3 length equals 14 residues. V was clipped by 5 bases and J by 2 bases; unmatched bases: 7. Germline V gives CDR1 SGHKS, CDR2 YYEKEE (reference sequence). CDR3 in DNA: TGTGCCAGCAGTACGAACAGGGGACCCTACGAGCAGTACTTC. Its protein is CASSTNRGPYEQYF.

The chain couples TRBV27 to TRBJ2-2; tentative D call: TRBD1 (6 bases). CDR3 size: 14 residues. Trimming shortened V by 6 bases and J by 4 bases, and 12 bases separated the two germline ends. Per the germline V gene, CDR1 is MNHEY and CDR2 is SMNVEV (reference sequence). This CDR3 reads CASSSTRGTGELFF. The CDR3, as DNA: TGTGCCAGCAGCTCAACCAGGGGCACCGGGGAGCTGTTTTTT.

This chain links TRBV5-4 with TRBJ1-2; D call uncertain. The length of the CDR3 is 13 residues. Germline CDR1 and CDR2: SGHNT and YYREEE (reference sequence). Trimming took 0 bases from V and 5 from J, leaving 8 bases between them. The CDR3, as DNA: TGTGCCAGCAGCTTGGAACTCTCTTATGGCTACACCTTC. Residues: CASSLELSYGYTF.

This clone was found once. CDR3 loop: CASRNAGGGGETQYF. CDR3 in DNA: TGTGCCAGCAGGAATGCAGGGGGCGGAGGGGAGACCCAGTACTTC. This chain joins TRBV6-5 and TRBJ2-5, with 8 bases identical to TRBD1. The CDR3 extends over 15 amino acids. Trimming at V came to 6 bases and at J to 5 bases, leaving 11 bases not matched to a gene. Germline CDR1 and CDR2: MNHEY and SVGAGI.

This clone was found a few times. This chain connects TRBV6-1 to TRBJ2-3; D remains unclear. Germline CDR1 reads MNHNS; CDR2 reads SASEGT. CDR3 size: 11 residues. The V end was cut by 2 bases, the J end by 10 bases, with 7 bases between. CDR3 bases: TGTGCCAGCAGTGAAAGAGGTGCGCAGTATTTT. Encoded protein: CASSERGAQYF.

V gene TRBV18 combines with J gene TRBJ2-2; possible D gene TRBD1, 6 bases. Per germline, CDR1 KGHSH and CDR2 LQKENI. Trimming pared 5 bases from V and 2 bases from J, leaving 12 bases between. This CDR3 comprises 15 residues. This chain's CDR3 is CASSADRINTGELFF. CDR3 sequence (DNA): TGTGCCAGCTCAGCCGACAGGATAAACACCGGGGAGCTGTTTTTT. The entire variable domain, with the rest obtained from reference TRBV18 and TRBJ2-2, is as follows: NAGVMQNPRHLVRRRGQEARLRCSPMKGHSHVYWYRQLPEEGLKFMVYLQKENIIDESGMPKERFSAEFPKEGPSILRIQQVVRGDSAAYFCASSADRINTGELFFGEGSRLTVL.

The chain is built from TRBV7-2 and TRBJ2-2; D unresolved. Germline V CDR1 and CDR2: SGHTA, FQGNSA. The V gene lost 4 bases and the J gene lost 6 bases, with 9 bases spanning the gap. The CDR3 covers 13 residues. This CDR3 reads CASSSVLAGELFF. DNA for the CDR3: TGTGCCAGCAGCTCGGTACTTGCCGGGGAGCTGTTTTTT.

The chain joins TRBV3-1 (or the pseudogene TRBV3-2) to TRBJ1-5; D is uncertain. V gave up 5 bases and J gave up 3 bases, with 11 bases separating them. The CDR3 totals 14 residues. CDR1 LGHDT and CDR2 YNNKEL come from the germline V gene (reference sequence). This CDR3 reads CASSVSGNNQPQHF. The DNA for the CDR3 is TGTGCCAGCAGCGTCTCCGGGAACAATCAGCCCCAGCATTTT.